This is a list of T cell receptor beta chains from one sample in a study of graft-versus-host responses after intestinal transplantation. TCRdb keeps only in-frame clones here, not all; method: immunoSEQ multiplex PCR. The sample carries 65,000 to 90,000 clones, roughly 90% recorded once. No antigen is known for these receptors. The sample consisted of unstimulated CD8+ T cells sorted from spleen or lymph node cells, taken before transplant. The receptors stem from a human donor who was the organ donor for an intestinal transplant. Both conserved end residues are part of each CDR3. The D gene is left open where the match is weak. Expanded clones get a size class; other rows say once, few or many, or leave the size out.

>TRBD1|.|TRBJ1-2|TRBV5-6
CASSWTGRDGYTF
TGTGCCAGCAGCTGGACAGGGAGGGATGGCTACACCTTC
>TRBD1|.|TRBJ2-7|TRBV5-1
CASSLGQGALYEQYF
TGCGCCAGCAGCTTGGGCCAGGGGGCTCTTTACGAGCAGTACTTC
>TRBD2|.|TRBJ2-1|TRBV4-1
CASSSSGRASIYNEQFF
TGCGCCAGCAGCTCTAGCGGGAGGGCCTCAATCTACAATGAGCAGTTCTTC
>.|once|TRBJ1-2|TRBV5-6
CASSSDQDRVYGYTF
TGTGCCAGCAGCTCTGACCAGGACAGAGTCTATGGCTACACCTTC
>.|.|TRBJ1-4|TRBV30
CAWSRRRELFF
TGTGCCTGGAGTAGAAGACGTGAACTGTTTTTT
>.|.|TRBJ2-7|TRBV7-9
CASRNGYEQYF
TGTGCCAGCAGAAACGGCTACGAGCAGTACTTC
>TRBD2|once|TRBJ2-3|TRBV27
CASRMVGGLDTQYF
TGTGCCAGCAGGATGGTGGGGGGGTTGGATACGCAGTATTTT
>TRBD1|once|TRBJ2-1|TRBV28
CASSFFLSDRGGNEQFF
TGTGCCAGCAGTTTTTTTTTATCGGACAGGGGTGGCAATGAGCAGTTCTTC
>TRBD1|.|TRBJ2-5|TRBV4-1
CASSRDRGLQETQYF
TGCGCCAGCAGCCGGGACAGGGGCCTCCAAGAGACCCAGTACTTC
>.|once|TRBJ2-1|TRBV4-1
CASSQRREFFGQFF
TGCGCCAGCAGCCAAAGAAGGGAATTTTTTGGGCAGTTCTTC
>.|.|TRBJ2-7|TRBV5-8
CASSGDNSYEQYF
TGTGCCAGCAGTGGGGACAACTCCTACGAGCAGTACTTC
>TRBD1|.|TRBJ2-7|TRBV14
CASSEDRVTYEQYF
TGTGCCAGCAGCGAAGACAGGGTGACCTACGAGCAGTACTTC
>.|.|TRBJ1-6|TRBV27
CASSLSQFNSPLHF
TGTGCCAGCAGTTTATCACAATTCAATTCACCCCTCCACTTT
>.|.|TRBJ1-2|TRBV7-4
CASRRWIGAVPGGYTF
TGTGCCAGCAGAAGGTGGATAGGGGCGGTCCCGGGGGGCTACACCTTC
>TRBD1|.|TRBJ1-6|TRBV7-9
CASSLGGTVQGSPLHF
TGTGCCAGCAGCTTAGGGGGGACAGTACAGGGTTCACCCCTCCACTTT
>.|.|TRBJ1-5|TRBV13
CASSTTPGQPQHF
TGTGCCAGCAGTACTACCCCAGGTCAGCCCCAGCATTTT
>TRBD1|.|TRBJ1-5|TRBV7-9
CASSLGGRGWNQPQHF
TGTGCCAGCAGCTTAGGGGGCAGGGGGTGGAATCAGCCCCAGCATTTT
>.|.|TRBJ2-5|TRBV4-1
CASSQDHRTSQETQYF
TGCGCCAGCAGCCAAGATCATAGGACTTCCCAAGAGACCCAGTACTTC
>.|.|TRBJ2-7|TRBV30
CAWTTGVGNYEQYF
TGTGCCTGGACCACAGGTGTGGGGAACTACGAGCAGTACTTC
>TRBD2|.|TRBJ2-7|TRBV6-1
CASSLSGSSYEQYF
TGTGCCAGCAGTCTTAGCGGGAGCTCCTACGAGCAGTACTTC
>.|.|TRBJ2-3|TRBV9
CASSSGGSGGPTDTQYF
TGTGCCAGCAGCTCCGGAGGGTCTGGGGGCCCCACAGATACGCAGTATTTT
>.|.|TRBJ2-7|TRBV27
CASSLSGAYEQYF
TGTGCCAGCAGTTTATCCGGCGCCTACGAGCAGTACTTC
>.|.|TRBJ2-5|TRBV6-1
CASSVPGTKKETQYF
TGTGCCAGCAGTGTACCCGGGACGAAAAAAGAGACCCAGTACTTC
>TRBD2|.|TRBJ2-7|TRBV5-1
CASSPGLAGNEQYF
TGCGCCAGCAGCCCCGGACTAGCGGGAAACGAGCAGTACTTC
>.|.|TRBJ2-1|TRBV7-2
CASSLVGSGGNEQFF
TGTGCCAGCAGCTTAGTTGGCTCTGGGGGCAATGAGCAGTTCTTC
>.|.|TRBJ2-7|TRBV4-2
CASSLARDGPYEQYF
TGTGCCAGCAGCCTCGCCCGGGACGGACCCTACGAGCAGTACTTC
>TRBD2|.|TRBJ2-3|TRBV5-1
CASSLVPSPGLAGPTQYF
TGCGCCAGCAGCTTGGTCCCCTCGCCGGGACTAGCGGGACCTACGCAGTATTTT
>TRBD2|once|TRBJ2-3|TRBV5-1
CASSLSPSGLKADTQYF
TGCGCCAGCAGCTTGTCGCCTAGCGGGCTTAAGGCGGATACGCAGTATTTT
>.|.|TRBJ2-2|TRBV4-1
CASSQDREYTGELFF
TGCGCCAGCAGCCAAGATCGTGAGTACACCGGGGAGCTGTTTTTT
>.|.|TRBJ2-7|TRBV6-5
CASSYSVGEIHEQYF
TGTGCCAGCAGTTACTCGGTGGGGGAGATTCACGAGCAGTACTTC
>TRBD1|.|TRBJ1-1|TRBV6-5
CASSSRGYTEAFF
TGTGCCAGCAGTTCCAGGGGGTACACTGAAGCTTTCTTT
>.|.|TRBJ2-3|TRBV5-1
CASSSGGSDTDTQYF
TGCGCCAGCAGCTCGGGGGGCTCTGACACAGATACGCAGTATTTT
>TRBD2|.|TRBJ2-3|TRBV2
CASSETQRDTDTQYF
TGTGCCAGCAGTGAAACCCAGCGGGACACAGATACGCAGTATTTT